Listed here is a single T cell receptor (beta chain). The antigen is not known. These data belong to a study of cytomegalovirus exposure and HLA in healthy donors. Primers for the PCR totalled 60 Vbeta and 13 Jbeta. Measured with immunoSEQ multiplex PCR; TCRdb has only the in-frame clones, and not every one. This sample yields 97,000 or so clones, of which more than 70% are seen a single time; 8.5% to 10% belongs to the top ten. Study outcomes and limitations: As was reported, the HLA-A and HLA-B alleles of most subjects were accurately predicted from TCR beta sequences.

The receptor was isolated from a male donor in good health and CMV-seropositive. The material sequenced was PBMCs.

The CDR3, as DNA: TGCAGCGTTCCCACTAGCGGCCCATACAATGAGCAGTTCTTC. It is translated as CSVPTSGPYNEQFF. This chain uses TRBV29-1 with TRBJ2-1; 8 nucleotides match TRBD2. In germline, CDR1 is SQVTM, CDR2 ANQGSEA. V was pared by 5 bases and J by 4 bases, with 7 bases of the junction left unmatched. CDR3 length equals 14 residues.